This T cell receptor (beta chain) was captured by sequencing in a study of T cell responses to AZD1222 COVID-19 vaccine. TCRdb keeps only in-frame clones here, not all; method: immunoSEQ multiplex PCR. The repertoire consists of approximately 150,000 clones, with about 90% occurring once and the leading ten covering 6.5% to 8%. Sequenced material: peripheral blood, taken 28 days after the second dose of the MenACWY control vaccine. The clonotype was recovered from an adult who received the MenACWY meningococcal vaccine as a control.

The chain's CDR3 is CASSDRQEGNQPQHF. CDR3 nucleotide sequence: TGTGCCAGTAGTGACCGACAGGAGGGCAATCAGCCCCAGCATTTT. The rearrangement joins TRBV19 to TRBJ1-5; perhaps TRBD1 as D (6 bases). This CDR3 has 15 amino acids. The V end lost 5 bases, the J end lost 2 bases, and 13 bases lay between the germline ends. Germline V gene sequence: CDR1 LNHDA, CDR2 SQIVND (reference sequence).